Below are 9 T cell receptor beta chains sequenced from a single sample in a study of T cells in localized non-small cell lung cancer. Profiling relied on immunoSEQ multiplex PCR, and the TCRdb table lists in-frame clones only, not all of them. The table has roughly 16,000 clones, over 75% seen once. Source: peripheral blood, taken before any cancer treatment. The source of these receptors is a male donor at least 60 years old with stage I lung adenocarcinoma.

The J gene is TRBJ1-5, the V gene TRBV4-1, with D possibly being TRBD1 (5 bases). Germline values: CDR1 MGHRA, CDR2 YSYEKL. V was trimmed by 0 bases and J by 7 bases, leaving 13 bases between them. This CDR3 contains 15 residues. The CDR3, as DNA: TGCGCCAGCAGCCAAGAAGGAGGGGTACAACAGCCCCAGCATTTT. Translation gives CASSQEGGVQQPQHF.

This sequence joins TRBV28 and TRBJ1-3; TRBD1 might be the D (5 bases). Trimming pared 2 bases from V and 2 bases from J, leaving 13 bases between. Per the germline V gene, CDR1 is MDHEN and CDR2 is SYDVKM. The CDR3 is 16 residues long. The CDR3, as DNA: TGTGCCAGCAGTTTAGGACAACAGGTGGCTGGAAACACCATATATTTT. This gives the protein CASSLGQQVAGNTIYF.

The chain has TRBV30 and TRBJ1-1, with D unclear. The germline V gene has CDR1 GTSNPN and CDR2 SVGIG (reference sequence). The V end was cut by 2 bases, the J end by 7 bases, with 5 bases between. The length of the CDR3 is 10 residues. In DNA form, the CDR3 reads TGTGCCTGGAGTTTAAATGAAGCTTTCTTT. Its protein is CAWSLNEAFF. Full variable domain (missing parts from reference TRBV30 and TRBJ1-1): SQTIHQWPATLVQPVGSPLSLECTVEGTSNPNLYWYRQAAGRGLQLLFYSVGIGQISSEVPQNLSASRPQDRQFILSSKKLLLSDSGFYLCAWSLNEAFFGQGTRLTVV.

In regard to this clone: A read error may account for a junction end that differs from germline. This CDR3 is also generated by other DNA sequences in the sample. The chain links TRBV6-5 to TRBJ1-1; the D is unclear. The germline V gene encodes CDR1 MNHEY and CDR2 SVGAGI. The CDR3 has 11 amino acids. CDR3 in amino acids: CASKGPGEAFF. The CDR3 region has the DNA TGCGCCAGCAAGGGTCCGGGTGAAGCTTTCTTT.

This clone has just one count. The rearrangement links TRBV5-1 to TRBJ1-2; the D gene is possibly TRBD1 (6 bases). This CDR3 has 18 residues. Trimming took 1 base from V and 8 from J, leaving 27 bases between them. Per the germline V gene, CDR1 is SGHRS and CDR2 is YFSETQ. The CDR3 DNA reads as TGCGCCAGCAGCTTGCAAGGGGTGTCGGGCAGGGGACCGGGGGGCTACACCTTC. Its translation is CASSLQGVSGRGPGGYTF.

On this clone: The junction departs from the called germline gene at one end, perhaps through a read error. The rearrangement uses TRBV7-7 and TRBJ2-3, with a tentative D call TRBD1 (5 bases). Germline CDR1 reads SSHAT; CDR2 reads FNYEAQ (reference sequence). The CDR3 loop spans 13 amino acids. The chain's CDR3 is CASSLQGTDTQYF. The CDR3, as DNA: TGTGCTAGCAGCTTACAGGGCACAGATACGCAGTATTTT.

The chain links TRBV28 to TRBJ1-2, with D unclear. Germline V CDR1 and CDR2: MDHEN, SYDVKM. This CDR3 region has 14 residues. With 6 bases removed from V and 4 bases from J, the gap between germline ends came to 15 bases. The CDR3 DNA reads as TGTGCCAGCAGCCCTGGCGGGGTCTTCTATGGCTACACCTTC. It translates to CASSPGGVFYGYTF.

This clone qualifies as medium-sized. The chain links TRBV19 to TRBJ2-7, with 13 bases aligning to TRBD2. This CDR3 has 17 amino acids. The V segment lost 3 bases and the J segment 2 bases; nucleotides outside the gene matches: 7. CDR1 is LNHDA and CDR2 is SQIVND in the germline V gene (reference sequence). The CDR3 loop reads CASSISRLAGGTYEQYF. The CDR3 bases are TGTGCCAGTAGTATTTCGAGACTAGCGGGGGGAACCTACGAGCAGTACTTC.

The chain has TRBV5-1 and TRBJ2-7, with D perhaps TRBD1 (8 bases). V lost 7 bases and J 0 bases, leaving 17 bases between the germline ends. The CDR3 totals 15 residues. Germline loops: CDR1 SGHRS, CDR2 YFSETQ. In DNA, the CDR3 is TGCGCCAGCGAACAGGGGGGGGCAAGCTCCTACGAGCAGTACTTC. Translating gives CASEQGGASSYEQYF.